One sample yielded the 10 T cell receptor beta chains listed below, sequenced in a study of blood T cell repertoires in COVID-19 (dated by TCRdb to 2018 to 2020). Library preparation employed the immunoSEQ multiplex PCR assay. TCRdb carries this immuneACCESS record with in-frame sequences only. Its versions omit some clonotypes, under half of them owing to an unresolved V gene in the studies checked, with the rest unexplained. Here the sample has under 200,000 clones; 75% to 95% occur a single time. The ten largest clones take up roughly 0.56% of the sample. Sequencing was done on a sample of peripheral blood. The receptors come from a man aged 45 to 65 with acute or convalescent COVID-19.

In its sample, this clone was seen once. The chain links TRBV12-3 or TRBV12-4 to TRBJ2-2; no clear D. V was trimmed by 7 bases and J by 8 bases, leaving 11 bases between them. The CDR3 is 12 amino acids. The chain's CDR3 is CASTNSLGELFF. The CDR3 DNA reads as TGTGCCAGCACCAATAGCTTGGGGGAGCTGTTTTTT.

As DNA, the CDR3 is TGCGCCAGCAGCCTAGCGGGGGGGTTTCAAACCGGGGAGCTGTTTTTT. Encoded protein: CASSLAGGFQTGELFF. The V call is TRBV4-1, the J call TRBJ2-2, with TRBD2 matching 11 bases. V was clipped by 4 bases and J by 5 bases; unmatched bases: 6. CDR3 length equals 16 residues. Germline V lookup: CDR1 MGHRA, CDR2 YSYEKL.

The rearrangement joins TRBV5-1 to TRBJ1-5; TRBD1 aligns across 8 bases. CDR3 size: 13 residues. Trimming at V came to 4 bases and at J to 6 bases, leaving 3 bases not matched to a gene. Germline CDR1 is SGHRS and CDR2 is YFSETQ. The CDR3 region is CASSRTGSQPQHF. For the CDR3, the DNA is TGCGCCAGCAGCCGGACAGGGAGTCAGCCCCAGCATTTT.

This clone occurred once. The chain couples TRBV6-2 or TRBV6-3 to TRBJ2-7; D call uncertain. This CDR3 is built from 13 residues. The V end was cut by 4 bases, the J end by 4 bases, with 11 bases between. The V gene's germline CDR1 is MNHEY and CDR2 SVGEGT. CDR3 in amino acids: CASSLRDLYEQYV. The DNA for the CDR3 is TGTGCCAGCAGTTTACGAGATCTTTACGAGCAGTACGTC.

This sequence joins TRBV19 and TRBJ1-1, with D possibly matching TRBD1 (6 bases). The CDR3 length is 15 residues. Germline-derived CDR1 and CDR2 are LNHDA and SQIVND (reference sequence). With 7 bases removed from V and 0 bases from J, the gap between germline ends came to 15 bases. CDR3 bases: TGTGCCAGTAAAGAGGGGGAGTTCATGAACACTGAAGCTTTCTTT. Its protein product is CASKEGEFMNTEAFF.

This chain's CDR3 is CASSSLFLHEQYV. CDR3 coding DNA: TGTGCCAGCAGCTCTCTTTTTCTCCACGAGCAGTACGTC. The gene calls are TRBV7-2 and TRBJ2-7; D is uncertain. The CDR3 is 13 amino acids. Germline CDR1 reads SGHTA; CDR2 reads FQGNSA. Trimming removed 4 bases at V and 5 bases at J, with 12 bases between.

This clone was seen just once. The rearrangement joins TRBV27 to TRBJ1-1; D is undetermined. Trimming removed 3 bases from V and 0 bases from J, with 11 bases in between. The CDR3 has 15 amino acids. CDR1 is MNHEY, CDR2 SMNVEV, per germline (reference sequence). Here the CDR3 DNA reads TGTGCCAGCAGTTTGGGGAGCTACATGAACACTGAAGCTTTCTTT. It encodes CASSLGSYMNTEAFF.

The gene calls are TRBV28 and TRBJ1-1; D might be TRBD1 (5 bases). Germline assignment: CDR1 MDHEN and CDR2 SYDVKM. This CDR3 comprises 15 residues. V dropped 5 bases and J dropped 1 base, with 14 bases sitting between them. CDR3 in DNA: TGTGCCAGCAGTGGGGGGGGAGGCCCGAACACTGAAGCTTTCTTT. Amino acids: CASSGGGGPNTEAFF.

This clone came up a few times. In DNA form, the CDR3 reads TGTGCCAGCAGTTACCTGGGGCTAGCGGGGGCCTACGAGCAGTACGTC. Protein product: CASSYLGLAGAYEQYV. The J gene is TRBJ2-7, the V gene TRBV6-6, with 10 positions matching TRBD2. In germline, CDR1 is MNHNY, CDR2 SVGAGI (reference sequence). V lost 2 bases and J lost 2; bases outside the gene matches: 6. The CDR3 covers 16 residues.

The chain has TRBV2 and TRBJ1-5, with 8 bases lining up with TRBD1. With V trimmed by 10 bases and J by 6 bases, 8 bases remained unmatched. This CDR3 is 13 amino acids long. Per germline, CDR1 SNHLY and CDR2 FYNNEI. Here the CDR3 reads CATQDRGGQPQHF. The CDR3, as DNA: TGTGCCACCCAAGACAGGGGAGGTCAGCCCCAGCATTTT.